These 15 T cell receptor beta chains originate from one sample sequenced in a study of shared clonotypes between healthy human individuals. The data were produced by immunoSEQ multiplex PCR, yet TCRdb's version contains in-frame clones alone and is incomplete. The table shows about 690,000 clones, with less than 95% occurring only once. Material: memory CD8+ T cells from PBMCs. Subset in this sample: CD45RO+ cells pooled with CCR7-negative TemRA cells. All receptors derive from a man between 18 and 29 years old in good health. Some clones in this sample may be carry-over from other donors' samples.

The gene calls are TRBV27 and TRBJ2-7; the match to TRBD2 covers 8 bases. Trimming cost V 3 bases and J 4 bases; bases outside gene matches: 11. This CDR3 has 16 amino acids. Germline V gene lookup returns CDR1 MNHEY and CDR2 SMNVEV (reference sequence). The CDR3, as DNA: TGTGCCAGCAGTTTTGGGGCGGGAGGCCACCGTTACGAGCAGTACTTC. It yields the protein CASSFGAGGHRYEQYF.

This chain uses TRBV28 with TRBJ2-2, with 9 bases lining up with TRBD2. This CDR3 comprises 15 residues. V shed 9 bases and J 6 bases; nucleotides not matched to a gene: 11. CDR1 is MDHEN and CDR2 is SYDVKM in the germline V gene. The CDR3 is CASTESLAGSGELFF. CDR3 in DNA: TGTGCCAGTACGGAAAGTCTAGCGGGATCCGGGGAGCTGTTTTTT.

The V and J genes are TRBV11-2 and TRBJ1-1; 9 positions agree with TRBD1. The CDR3 runs 16 residues. Germline trimming cut 4 bases from V and 1 base from J; bases unmatched to any gene: 7. Germline V gene lookup returns CDR1 SGHAT and CDR2 FQNNGV. The CDR3 sequence: CASSSRTGDRNTEAFF. The CDR3 DNA is TGTGCCAGCAGCTCCCGGACAGGGGATAGGAACACTGAAGCTTTCTTT. Based on the CDR3 plus reference TRBV11-2 and TRBJ1-1, the full variable domain is EAGVAQSPRYKIIEKRQSVAFWCNPISGHATLYWYQQILGQGPKLLIQFQNNGVVDDSQLPKDRFSAERLKGVDSTLKIQPAKLEDSAVYLCASSSRTGDRNTEAFFGQGTRLTVV.

The chain joins TRBV6-6 to TRBJ1-4; 7 nucleotides line up with TRBD1. The CDR3 is 16 residues long. Germline-derived CDR1 and CDR2 are MNHNY and SVGAGI (reference sequence). V shed 2 bases, J shed 8 bases, and the junction held 11 bases outside the gene matches. CDR3 in amino acids: CASSYGGEGGHEKLFF. The CDR3 region has the DNA TGTGCCAGCAGTTACGGGGGGGAAGGGGGCCACGAAAAACTGTTTTTT.

The chain recombines TRBV29-1 with TRBJ2-2; D gene uncertain. The CDR3 spans 12 residues. The V gene's germline CDR1 is SQVTM and CDR2 ANQGSEA. Trimming removed 5 bases at V and 6 bases at J, with 10 bases between. CDR3 in amino acids: CSVRIRAGELFF. The CDR3 DNA reads TGCAGCGTTAGGATAAGAGCCGGGGAGCTGTTTTTT.

As to this clone: The same CDR3 arises from other DNA sequences in this sample as well. Here the CDR3 reads CASSEGGGLNTEAFF. The CDR3 DNA is TGTGCCAGCAGTGAGGGGGGTGGACTGAACACTGAAGCTTTCTTT. The chain is built from TRBV6-1 and TRBJ1-1; D may be TRBD1 (5 bases). The CDR3 sequence is 15 residues long. V dropped 3 bases and J dropped 0 bases, with 11 bases sitting between them. The germline V gene encodes CDR1 MNHNS and CDR2 SASEGT.

DNA of the CDR3: TGTGCCAGCAGCTTAGGAAGCTGGCATCAGCAAGAGACCCAGTACTTC. It codes for CASSLGSWHQQETQYF. The V gene is TRBV7-9, the J gene TRBJ2-5, with unresolved D. CDR1 is SEHNR, CDR2 FQNEAQ, per germline (reference sequence). The CDR3 length is 16 residues. V lost 1 base, J lost 2 bases, and 14 bases lay in between. Combining the CDR3 with reference TRBV7-9 and TRBJ2-5 gives the whole variable domain DTGVSQNPRHKITKRGQNVTFRCDPISEHNRLYWYRQTLGQGPEFLTYFQNEAQLEKSRLLSDRFSAERPKGSFSTLEIQRTEQGDSAMYLCASSLGSWHQQETQYFGPGTRLLVL.

This chain joins TRBV5-6 and TRBJ2-7; D perhaps matches TRBD2 (6 bases). V lost 0 bases and J 0 bases, leaving 16 bases between the germline ends. This CDR3 is 17 amino acids long. The germline CDR1 and CDR2 sequences are SGHDT and YYEEEE. The DNA of the CDR3 is TGTGCCAGCAGCTTGGCTTTGGCAGGAGGGAGCTCCTACGAGCAGTACTTC. Its translation is CASSLALAGGSSYEQYF.

The J gene is TRBJ1-3, the V gene TRBV7-8; D unresolved. The V end lost 1 base, the J end lost 0 bases, and 13 bases lay between the germline ends. The CDR3 runs to 17 residues. CDR1 and CDR2 from the germline V gene are SGHVS and FQNEAQ. CDR3 sequence (DNA): TGTGCCAGCAGCTTAGTGGGTCAGGTGGGCTCTGGAAACACCATATATTTT. Residues: CASSLVGQVGSGNTIYF.

V is TRBV5-1 and J is TRBJ2-7, with D unresolved. V dropped 1 base and J dropped 1 base, with 6 bases sitting between them. Germline CDR1 and CDR2: SGHRS and YFSETQ. CDR3 length equals 13 residues. The CDR3 coding sequence is TGCGCCAGCAGCTTGATGTGGTCCTACGAGCAGTACTTC. Protein sequence: CASSLMWSYEQYF. Full variable domain (missing parts from reference TRBV5-1 and TRBJ2-7): KAGVTQTPRYLIKTRGQQVTLSCSPISGHRSVSWYQQTPGQGLQFLFEYFSETQRNKGNFPGRFSGRQFSNSRSEMNVSTLELGDSALYLCASSLMWSYEQYFGPGTRLTVT.

This chain uses TRBV27 with TRBJ1-5; D gene unclear. The V end lost 1 base, the J end lost 4 bases, and 11 bases lay between the germline ends. Germline V gene sequence: CDR1 MNHEY, CDR2 SMNVEV (reference sequence). The CDR3 is 15 amino acids. CDR3 region: CASSLYSGGNQPQHF. In DNA form, the CDR3 reads TGTGCCAGCAGTTTATATTCTGGCGGAAATCAGCCCCAGCATTTT.

The J gene is TRBJ2-1, the V gene TRBV9; D might be TRBD2 (5 bases). The germline CDR1 and CDR2 sequences are SGDLS and YYNGEE. This CDR3 is 17 amino acids long. The germline V and J ends were trimmed by 3 bases and 0 bases, with 16 bases remaining between them. The CDR3 sequence is CASSAAERSSSYNEQFF. As DNA, the CDR3 is TGTGCCAGCAGCGCGGCAGAGCGGAGCAGCTCCTACAATGAGCAGTTCTTC.

This chain links TRBV27 with TRBJ1-5; TRBD1 agrees at 11 bases. The CDR3 consists of 15 residues. V was pared by 2 bases and J by 6 bases, with 3 bases of the junction left unmatched. Germline-derived CDR1 and CDR2 are MNHEY and SMNVEV (reference sequence). The CDR3 DNA is TGTGCCAGCAGTTTAAGAGGGACAGGGGGTCAGCCCCAGCATTTT. Its protein product is CASSLRGTGGQPQHF.

Remarks on this clone: Other DNA sequences in this sample translate to the same CDR3. The chain is built from TRBV27 and TRBJ1-5; no clear D gene. Germline-derived CDR1 and CDR2 are MNHEY and SMNVEV (reference sequence). V lost 3 bases and J 0 bases, leaving 3 bases between the germline ends. This CDR3 is built from 13 residues. The CDR3 region has the DNA TGTGCCAGCAGTTTTTTTAGCAATCAGCCCCAGCATTTT. It encodes CASSFFSNQPQHF.

V is TRBV13 and J is TRBJ2-2; D possibly uses TRBD1 or TRBD2 (6 bases each). Germline assignment: CDR1 PRHDT and CDR2 FYEKMQ (reference sequence). This CDR3 spans 17 amino acids. Trimming removed 5 bases at V and 1 base at J, with 17 bases between. CDR3 DNA sequence: TGTGCCAGCAGCGCCAGAGCGGAGGGGGTGAACACCGGGGAGCTGTTTTTT. Protein: CASSARAEGVNTGELFF.